The rows below give T cell receptor beta chains drawn from one sample of a study of CD8+CD57+ T cells in acquired aplastic anemia. TCRdb called the reads again in MiXCR, with one record for every CDR3 protein. Altogether just over 400,000 distinct CDR3 sequences are present, 55% to 75% being singletons, with the ten largest covering under 5%. Material for sequencing was sorted CD4+, CD8+, or CD8+CD57+ T cells (not recorded which) from PBMCs. These receptors came from a human donor in good health, serving as a control. Both conserved end residues are part of each CDR3. The D gene is left open where the match is weak. Clone size is stated in some rows and not others, as once, few, many or a class when expanded.

abundance	v_gene	d_gene	j_gene	CDR3aa	CDR3nt
-	TRBV2	-	TRBJ1-2	CASSRSGTGQNYGYTF	TGTGCCAGCAGCAGAAGCGGGACTGGGCAGAACTATGGCTACACCTTC
-	TRBV6-1	-	TRBJ1-1	CASRETSRPPNTEAFF	TGTGCCAGCAGAGAAACTAGTCGACCCCCGAACACTGAAGCTTTCTTT
-	TRBV20-1	-	TRBJ1-3	CSARQTADGHTIYF	TGCAGTGCTAGACAGACCGCCGATGGACACACCATATATTTT
-	TRBV20-1	-	TRBJ1-2	CSARAGSNGYTF	TGCAGTGCTAGAGCAGGGTCGAATGGCTACACCTTC
-	TRBV12-3/TRBV12-4	-	TRBJ2-5	CASSVGLRGETQYF	TGTGCCAGCAGCGTGGGACTCCGGGGGGAGACCCAGTACTTC
few	TRBV7-9	-	TRBJ1-4	CASSLAGGATNEKLFF	TGTGCCAGCAGCTTAGCGGGAGGAGCAACTAATGAAAAACTGTTTTTT
-	TRBV10-3	-	TRBJ1-1	CAISPAARNTIAFF	TGTGCCATCAGTCCCGCAGCGAGGAACACAATAGCTTTCTTT
many	TRBV12-3/TRBV12-4	TRBD1	TRBJ2-3	CASRMTGSDTQYF	TGTGCCAGCAGGATGACAGGGTCAGATACGCAGTATTTT
-	TRBV10-3	TRBD2	TRBJ2-3	CAISEDLAGVNEQYF	TGTGCCATCAGTGAGGACCTAGCGGGGGTCAATGAGCAGTATTTT
-	TRBV11-2	-	TRBJ2-1	CASSVVNGGAFFGQFF	-
few	TRBV6-6	-	TRBJ1-3	CASTRSGGLSGNTIYF	TGTGCCAGCACCCGGTCTGGGGGTCTATCTGGAAACACCATATATTTT
-	TRBV7-8	TRBD1	TRBJ1-4	CASSTRTGGLSEKLFF	TGTGCCAGCAGCACTCGAACAGGGGGATTAAGTGAAAAACTGTTTTTT
many	TRBV20-1	-	TRBJ2-5	CSASPARETQYF	TGCAGTGCTAGCCCTGCAAGGGAGACCCAGTACTTC
-	TRBV5-1	-	TRBJ1-1	CASSPDGWVAGSTEAFF	TGCGCCAGCAGCCCCGATGGGTGGGTTGCAGGGAGCACTGAAGCTTTCTTT
-	TRBV19	TRBD2	TRBJ2-3	CASSTSGGAYTQYF	TGTGCCAGTAGTACGAGCGGGGGGGCGTATACGCAGTATTTT
-	TRBV5-1	TRBD1	TRBJ2-1	CASNTGTVNEQFF	TGCGCCAGCAATACCGGGACAGTCAATGAGCAGTTCTTC
-	TRBV2	-	TRBJ2-3	CASREVRDTQYF	TGTGCCAGCAGGGAGGTTAGGGATACGCAGTATTTT
-	TRBV7-2	-	TRBJ1-2	CASSESHSGYTFGF	TGTGCCAGCAGCGAATCACACTCTGGCTATACCTTCGGCTTC
-	TRBV12-5	-	TRBJ1-2	CASGLVLTGNYGYTF	TGTGCTAGTGGTTTGGTACTGACGGGGAACTATGGCTACACCTTC
-	TRBV20-1	TRBD2	TRBJ2-7	CSARVSSGRAIVYEQYF	TGCAGTGCTAGGGTTTCTAGCGGGAGGGCCATTGTATACGAGCAGTACTTC
-	TRBV5-1	TRBD1	TRBJ1-2	CASSLLTGGDYGYTF	TGCGCCAGCAGCTTATTGACAGGGGGCGACTATGGCTACACCTTC
-	TRBV29-1	-	TRBJ1-1	CSVSEANTEAFF	TGCAGCGTGTCGGAGGCGAACACTGAAGCTTTCTTT
-	TRBV9	-	TRBJ2-5	CASSDGLEDASQYF	TGTGCCAGCAGCGACGGCCTCGAGGACGCCTCCCAGTACTTC
-	TRBV20-1	TRBD1	TRBJ2-7	CSATRSPTGAAYYEQYF	TGCAGTGCTACGAGGAGTCCGACAGGGGCTGCCTACTACGAGCAGTACTTC
once	TRBV7-3	-	TRBJ1-5	CASSPGGGQQPQHF	TGTGCCAGCAGCCCCGGCGGGGGGCAGCAGCCCCAGCATTTT
-	TRBV24-1	-	TRBJ2-4	CATSDLPAGGSDKNIQYF	TGTGCCACCAGTGATTTGCCTGCCGGGGGTTCGGACAAAAACATTCAGTACTTC
-	TRBV30	-	TRBJ1-4	CAWSPGEVGEKLFF	TGTGCCTGGAGTCCAGGGGAAGTTGGTGAAAAACTGTTTTTT
once	TRBV7-8	-	TRBJ1-6	CASSADGGDQPQHF	TGTGCCAGCAGCGCAGACGGAGGGGACCAACCCCAGCACTTT
-	TRBV12-5	-	TRBJ2-7	CASSGGTPGRHEQYF	TGTGCCAGCAGCGGAGGGACCCCAGGAAGACACGAGCAGTACTTC
-	TRBV19	-	TRBJ1-5	CASSIAGGINQPQHF	TGTGCCAGTAGTATAGCCGGGGGGATCAATCAGCCCCAGCATTTT
-	TRBV7-9	-	TRBJ1-6	CASSRPGYTEAFFHF	TGTGCCAGCAGTAGACCGGGCTACACTGAAGCTTTCTTTCACTTT
-	TRBV20-1	-	TRBJ1-1	CSAFGRDANAFF	TGCAGTGCTTTCGGCAGGGACGCGAATGCTTTCTTT
once	TRBV2	TRBD2	TRBJ2-3	CASNRRGGPGRTDTQYF	TGTGCCAGCAATCGGCGGGGGGGCCCTGGTAGGACAGATACGCAGTATTTT
-	TRBV15	-	TRBJ1-3	CATSRDNPNSGNTIYF	TGTGCCACCAGCAGAGATAACCCCAACTCTGGAAACACCATATATTTT
-	TRBV7-6	-	TRBJ1-1	CASSLRTYWGTTF	TGTGCCAGCAGCTTACGGACATATTGGGGGACCACCTTC
-	TRBV9	-	TRBJ1-6	CASSQVGAEEPQHF	TGTGCCAGCAGCCAAGTTGGCGCGGAAGAGCCCCAGCACTTT
many	TRBV7-9	-	TRBJ1-1	CASSLRGDTEAFF	TGTGCCAGCAGCTTAAGAGGGGACACTGAAGCTTTCTTT
-	TRBV25-1	-	TRBJ1-2	CASSDGLPFYGYTF	TGTGCCAGCAGTGACGGACTGCCCTTCTATGGCTACACCTTC
-	TRBV19	TRBD1	TRBJ1-1	CASTYPGQRNTEAFF	TGTGCCAGTACCTATCCGGGACAGAGGAACACTGAAGCTTTCTTT
-	TRBV5-4	-	TRBJ1-6	CASSQDKCSPLHF	TGCGCCAGCAGCCAAGATAAGTGTTCACCCCTCCACTTT
-	TRBV9	-	TRBJ1-2	CASSVGTRGHGYTF	TGTGCCAGCAGCGTCGGAACTCGGGGGCATGGCTACACCTTC
-	TRBV4-1	TRBD1	TRBJ2-1	CASSLDRYNEQFF	TGCGCCAGCAGCTTGGACAGGTACAATGAGCAGTTCTTC
-	TRBV9	-	TRBJ2-2	CASSPATVRPGYLFF	TGTGCCAGCAGCCCAGCCACGGTTAGGCCCGGGTATCTGTTTTTT
-	TRBV5-1	-	TRBJ1-3	CASSLSDSGNTIYF	TGCGCCAGCAGCTTGAGTGACTCTGGAAACACCATATATTTT
-	TRBV20-1	-	TRBJ2-3	CSASSGSDTQYF	TGCAGTGCTAGTTCAGGGAGTGATACGCAGTATTTT
-	TRBV15	-	TRBJ2-1	CATSSRDRDSRDEQFF	TGTGCCACCAGCAGCCGGGACCGAGACTCTCGTGATGAGCAGTTCTTC
-	TRBV2	-	TRBJ2-5	CASSECWIQETQYF	TGTGCCAGCAGTGAATGTTGGATCCAGGAGACCCAGTACTTC
once	TRBV5-1	TRBD1	TRBJ1-4	CASSLHRDRGQDTEKLFF	TGCGCCAGCAGCCTACACCGGGACAGGGGGCAGGACACTGAAAAACTGTTTTTT
-	TRBV7-3	-	TRBJ2-1	CASSGEGYREQFF	TGTGCCAGCAGCGGGGAAGGATACAGGGAGCAGTTCTTC
-	TRBV10-3	TRBD1	TRBJ1-6	CASRGTLNAPLNF	TGTGCCAGCAGGGGGACTCTAAATGCGCCCCTCAACTTT
many	TRBV4-1	-	TRBJ1-3	CASSQEAAGNTIYF	TGCGCCAGCAGCCAAGAGGCGGCAGGAAACACCATATATTTT